A selection of T cell receptor beta chains follows, all from one sample in a study of blood T cell repertoires in COVID-19. Clones were sequenced by immunoSEQ multiplex PCR, and TCRdb holds only the in-frame ones, with some missing. The sample holds around 100,000 clones, approximately 90% seen once. The sample was peripheral blood. These receptors were taken from a man in his 60s with acute or convalescent COVID-19. Each CDR3 is given with its conserved first and last residue. The order of the fields is CDR3 length, V gene, clone size, D gene, J gene, CDR3 DNA, CDR3 protein. D genes are given only for firm matches. Size is omitted from some rows. Given values are once, few, many or a class for expanded clones.

16	TRBV28	.	.	TRBJ1-6	TGTGCCAGCAGTACAGCCAGGGGACCATATAATTCACCCCTCCACTTT	CASSTARGPYNSPLHF
14	TRBV29-1	.	.	TRBJ2-5	TGCAGCGTTGCCTTAACGGGAGTGAGAGAGACCCAGTACTTC	CSVALTGVRETQYF
12	TRBV11-3	.	.	TRBJ1-2	TGTGCCAGCAGCCGACAGTCCTATGGCTACACCTTC	CASSRQSYGYTF
15	TRBV9	.	.	TRBJ2-3	TGTGCCAGCAGCGTAGGACAGCCTAGCACAGATACGCAGTATTTT	CASSVGQPSTDTQYF
14	TRBV6-1	.	.	TRBJ1-1	TGTGCCAGCAGTGAATCGGGGGAGAACACTGAAGCTTTCTTT	CASSESGENTEAFF
16	TRBV10-3	.	TRBD1	TRBJ2-3	TGTGCCATCAGTGAGTCAAGGGACAGCCTCACAGATACGCAGTATTTT	CAISESRDSLTDTQYF
15	TRBV18	.	.	TRBJ1-1	TGTGCCAGCTCACCGATAGGACGCGGGATGACTGAAGCTTTCTTT	CASSPIGRGMTEAFF
14	TRBV24-1	.	.	TRBJ1-2	TGTGCCACCAGTGATTCAGGCAGGGACTATGGCTACACCTTC	CATSDSGRDYGYTF
16	TRBV18	.	.	TRBJ1-5	TGTGCCAGCTCACCAGTACAGTCGAGCAACAATCAGCCCCAGCATTTT	CASSPVQSSNNQPQHF
12	TRBV18	once	.	TRBJ2-1	TGTGCCAGCTCACCACAAGAGGGATTTCAGTTCTTC	CASSPQEGFQFF
18	TRBV7-8	.	.	TRBJ2-6	TGTGCCAGCAGCTGGCGGGGGCCAGGGGCCTATGGGGCCAACGTCCTGACTTTC	CASSWRGPGAYGANVLTF
21	TRBV3-1/TRBV3-2	.	TRBD2	TRBJ2-1	TGTGCCAGCAGCCAAGATCCGCCGGGACTAGTGACGGGGAGCTCCTACAATGAGCAGTTCTTC	CASSQDPPGLVTGSSYNEQFF
17	TRBV24-1	.	.	TRBJ2-3	TGTGCCACCAGTGATCCCCCGGGGGGAGCAGGGGCAGATACGCAGTATTTT	CATSDPPGGAGADTQYF
15	TRBV10-2	.	TRBD1	TRBJ2-5	TGCGCCAGCTACCGCGACAGGGAAGGGCAAGAGACCCAGTACTTC	CASYRDREGQETQYF
14	TRBV10-2	.	TRBD1	TRBJ1-2	TGCGCCAGCAGTGGTGGACAGGGTGTCGATGGCTACACCTTC	CASSGGQGVDGYTF
15	TRBV30	.	.	TRBJ1-4	TGTGCCTGGAGTGTACTAGGTCAAGGGTATGAAAAACTGTTTTTT	CAWSVLGQGYEKLFF
13	TRBV2	.	TRBD1	TRBJ2-5	TGTGCCAGCTTAAGGGACAGTCAGGAGACCCAGTACTTC	CASLRDSQETQYF
15	TRBV5-1	.	TRBD1	TRBJ2-1	TGCGCCAGCAGCGAGAGGGACAGGGGAGAGAATGAGCAGTTCTTC	CASSERDRGENEQFF
12	TRBV15	.	.	TRBJ1-4	TGTGCCACCAGCAGAGTATATGAAAAACTGTTTTTT	CATSRVYEKLFF
14	TRBV7-3	.	TRBD2	TRBJ2-1	TGTGCCAGCAGCTTAATGGGACTAAAGAATGAGCAGTTCTTC	CASSLMGLKNEQFF
15	TRBV5-1	.	TRBD2	TRBJ2-5	TGCGCCAGCAGCTTGAGCCTAGCGGGAGGAGAGACCCAGTACTTC	CASSLSLAGGETQYF
16	TRBV28	.	TRBD1	TRBJ1-1	TGTGCCAGCAGTATCCTCGGGACAGTCATGAACACTGAAGCTTTCTTT	CASSILGTVMNTEAFF
13	TRBV30	.	.	TRBJ1-2	TGTGCCTGGTCGTACGGGGGTGGATATGGCTACACCTTC	CAWSYGGGYGYTF
16	TRBV6-5	.	.	TRBJ2-2	TGTGCCAGCAGTTACTCTCTACCCAAGAACACCGGGGAGCTGTTTTTT	CASSYSLPKNTGELFF
13	TRBV15	.	.	TRBJ1-6	TGTGCCACCAGCAGAGATAGCAAATCACCCCTCCACTTT	CATSRDSKSPLHF
13	TRBV2	.	.	TRBJ1-2	TGTGCCAGCAGTGAAATCATGGCAATCGGCTACACCTTC	CASSEIMAIGYTF
14	TRBV24-1	once	.	TRBJ1-5	TGTGCCACCAGTGTGCCGGGAGATAATCAGCCCCAGCATTTT	CATSVPGDNQPQHF
13	TRBV7-3	.	.	TRBJ1-1	TGTGCCAGCAGCTTTGAGGGAAGTGCTGAAGCTTTCTTT	CASSFEGSAEAFF
13	TRBV19	once	TRBD1	TRBJ2-2	TGTGCCAGTAGACTAGGGGGCTCCGGGGAGCTGTTTTTT	CASRLGGSGELFF
14	TRBV15	.	TRBD1	TRBJ1-1	TGTGCCACCAGCAGGGGACAGGGTATGAAACAAGCTTTCTTT	CATSRGQGMKQAFF
15	TRBV19	.	TRBD1	TRBJ2-7	TGTGCCAGTTCCGGGACAGGAGGCGGTATCTACGAGCAGTACTTC	CASSGTGGGIYEQYF
15	TRBV7-5	.	.	TRBJ2-1	TGTGTCAGAAGCCCACCCCATATAGCGGGAGGGATTATGTTCTTC	CVRSPPHIAGGIMFF